Listed below are T cell receptor beta chains from one sample, sequenced in a study of cytomegalovirus exposure and HLA in healthy donors. TCRdb keeps only in-frame clones here, not all; method: immunoSEQ multiplex PCR. This sample's table reports over 75,000 clones. Sequencing was performed on PBMCs. The receptor source for this set is a man over 45 in good health and CMV-seronegative. CDR3s include the opening cysteine and the closing phenylalanine or tryptophan. The D gene is left open where the match is weak.

V,D,J,DNA,CDR3
TRBV28,NA,TRBJ1-1,TGTGCCAGCAGTCCCCACGGGAAGAACACTGAAGCTTTCTTT,CASSPHGKNTEAFF
TRBV28,TRBD1,TRBJ1-1,TGTGCCAGCAGTCCAGGGGGGACCGGTGCCACTGAAGCTTTCTTT,CASSPGGTGATEAFF
TRBV7-9,NA,TRBJ1-6,TGTGCCAGCAGCCCATGGGGCAGCGATAATTCACCCCTCCACTTT,CASSPWGSDNSPLHF
TRBV28,NA,TRBJ1-1,TGTGCCAGCAGTTCCCTTCCCAGAGAAGCTTTCTTT,CASSSLPREAFF
TRBV5-1,TRBD1,TRBJ1-6,TGCGCCAGCAGCTTGGGAGCTGGGACAGGGTATAATTCACCCCTCCACTTT,CASSLGAGTGYNSPLHF
TRBV19,TRBD1,TRBJ1-2,TGTGCCAGTAGTGCCAGGACAGGGGGTAACTATGGCTACACCTTC,CASSARTGGNYGYTF
TRBV5-4,NA,TRBJ1-6,TGTGCCAGCAGCTTGGGAGGCCGGAGCTCCTATAATTCACCCCTCCACTTT,CASSLGGRSSYNSPLHF
TRBV6-5,NA,TRBJ2-7,TGTGCCAGCAGTTACTCGTCCAGGGCTACCTACGAGCAGTACTTC,CASSYSSRATYEQYF
TRBV9,NA,TRBJ2-1,TGTGCCACGATACAGAACTACAATGAGCAGTTCTTC,CATIQNYNEQFF
TRBV4-2,NA,TRBJ2-7,TGTGCCAGCAGCCAAGAACAGGGTGTGGGCTACGAGCAGTACTTC,CASSQEQGVGYEQYF
TRBV29-1,TRBD1,TRBJ1-1,TGCAGCGGGGGACAGGGGAGCGCTGAAGCTTTCTTT,CSGGQGSAEAFF
TRBV27,TRBD1,TRBJ2-2,TGTGCCAGCAGTTTTAAGCTTTGGGACAGGGGGACCGGGGAGCTGTTTTTT,CASSFKLWDRGTGELFF
TRBV5-1,NA,TRBJ2-1,TGCGCCAGCAGCGCAAGGAGCCCTTCCTACAATGAGCAGTTCTTC,CASSARSPSYNEQFF
TRBV6-5,NA,TRBJ2-7,TGTGCCAGCAGTTACTCCCCGTGGCAGGGATACGAGCAGTACTTC,CASSYSPWQGYEQYF
TRBV5-1,TRBD2,TRBJ2-7,TGCGCCAGCAGCTTGGAAGGCGGGAGAAGCGCCGAGCAGTACTTC,CASSLEGGRSAEQYF
TRBV7-9,TRBD1,TRBJ2-5,TGTGCCAGCAGCTTAGGTCACAGGGGGGAGACCCAGTACTTC,CASSLGHRGETQYF
TRBV19,TRBD1,TRBJ2-5,TGTGCCAGTGGTATAGATATACAGGGGGCGCTCAAGACCCAGTACTTC,CASGIDIQGALKTQYF
TRBV5-1,NA,TRBJ1-2,TGCGCCAGCAGCTTAGGTCAGGATGGCTACACCTTC,CASSLGQDGYTF
TRBV5-5,TRBD2,TRBJ2-5,TGTGCCAGCAGCTTGTGGGGGGGGGAAGAGACCCAGTACTTC,CASSLWGGEETQYF
TRBV19,NA,TRBJ1-5,TGTGCCAGTAGTATTTATCGGCGGAGCAATCAGCCCCAGCATTTT,CASSIYRRSNQPQHF
TRBV18,TRBD1,TRBJ2-2,TGTGCCAGCTCACCTCGGACAGGGTGGAACACCGGGGAGCTGTTTTTT,CASSPRTGWNTGELFF
TRBV27,NA,TRBJ1-1,TGTGCCAGCAGTATATCTCGGACAACTTATGGGACTGAAGCTTTCTTT,CASSISRTTYGTEAFF
TRBV19,NA,TRBJ1-5,TGTGCCAGTAGTATTGGGGCAGGGTCGGGTCAGCCCCAGCATTTT,CASSIGAGSGQPQHF
TRBV6-6,NA,TRBJ1-3,TGTGCCAGCAGTTACCCAGGGCTGGGAAACACCATATATTTT,CASSYPGLGNTIYF
TRBV28,TRBD1,TRBJ1-4,TGTGCCAGCAGTAAGGACAGGGGGAGGGAAAAACTGTTTTTT,CASSKDRGREKLFF
TRBV2,NA,TRBJ1-1,TGTGCCAGCAGTGAAGATCGACAGTACACTGAAGCTTTCTTT,CASSEDRQYTEAFF
TRBV10-3,TRBD2,TRBJ2-7,TGTGCCATCAGCCTCACTAGCGGGGGTTACGAGCAGTACTTC,CAISLTSGGYEQYF
TRBV19,NA,TRBJ1-3,TGTGCCAGTATTACCTCGGTCTTCTCTGGAAACACCATATATTTT,CASITSVFSGNTIYF
TRBV7-2,TRBD1,TRBJ1-2,TGTGCCAGCAGCCCACAGGGGGCTCTTAGTGGCTACACCTTC,CASSPQGALSGYTF
TRBV5-1,TRBD1,TRBJ2-3,TGCGCCAGCAGCTCAGTGACAGGGGCAGATACGCAGTATTTT,CASSSVTGADTQYF
TRBV18,TRBD1,TRBJ1-1,TGTGCCAGCTCACCAGACAGGGACTCTGAAGCTTTCTTT,CASSPDRDSEAFF
TRBV10-3,TRBD2,TRBJ2-7,TGTGCCATCTCCCGGACCGAGCGGGGGAGCTACGAGCAGTACTTC,CAISRTERGSYEQYF
TRBV11-2,NA,TRBJ2-1,TGTGCCAGCAGCTTAGATAGGGCGGGGAGAAATGAGCAGTTCTTC,CASSLDRAGRNEQFF
TRBV6-5,NA,TRBJ2-7,TGTGCCAGCAGTTTCAATACAGGGCTTTATCCCTACGAGCAGTACTTC,CASSFNTGLYPYEQYF
TRBV5-1,NA,TRBJ1-6,TGCGCCAGCAGCTTCGGAGGAGGAGGCAATTCACCCCTCCACTTT,CASSFGGGGNSPLHF
TRBV18,TRBD2,TRBJ2-3,TGTGCCAGCTCACCACTAGCGGGGGCTAGCACAGATACGCAGTATTTT,CASSPLAGASTDTQYF
TRBV19,NA,TRBJ2-3,TGTGCCAGTAGACCCGGGACTAGCACAGATACGCAGTATTTT,CASRPGTSTDTQYF
TRBV4-2,TRBD1,TRBJ2-2,TGTGCCAGCAGCCAGGGGGACAGGGACACCGGGGAGCTGTTTTTT,CASSQGDRDTGELFF
TRBV21-1,NA,TRBJ2-7,TGTGCCAGCAGCAAAGCGCGGTTAGCGCGCTTGACCTACGAGCAGTACTTC,CASSKARLARLTYEQYF
TRBV25-1,NA,TRBJ1-1,TGTGCCAGCAGTGACCCAAGGAGTACTGAAGCTTTCTTT,CASSDPRSTEAFF
TRBV30,NA,TRBJ1-5,TGTGCCTGGAGTGTACGGGCAGGGTGGCCAGCAGGACAGCCCCAGCATTTT,CAWSVRAGWPAGQPQHF
TRBV7-2,TRBD1,TRBJ2-3,TGTGCCAGCAGCTTAGGTGGGACAGGGGGTAATACGCAGTATTTT,CASSLGGTGGNTQYF
TRBV6-1,NA,TRBJ2-7,TGTGCCAGCAGGGAATACTACTACGAGCAGTACTTC,CASREYYYEQYF
TRBV5-6,NA,TRBJ2-5,TGTGCCAGCAGCTTGGGGGCAGGGCTGGAGACCCAGTACTTC,CASSLGAGLETQYF
TRBV30,NA,TRBJ1-1,TGTGCCTGGCGGGCTAGGCGGGTTAACACTGAAGCTTTCTTT,CAWRARRVNTEAFF
TRBV30,NA,TRBJ2-7,TGTGCCTGGGTGGCTGGCAGGGTGGGCAACTACGAGCAGTACTTC,CAWVAGRVGNYEQYF
TRBV9,TRBD1,TRBJ1-1,TGTGCCAGCAGCGTAGGGGGACAGGGGCTGACTGAAGCTTTCTTT,CASSVGGQGLTEAFF
TRBV5-1,TRBD2,TRBJ2-5,TGCGCCAGCAGCCATGGAAGTTCTCCGGGGGGGGCTCGGGAGACCCAGTACTTC,CASSHGSSPGGARETQYF